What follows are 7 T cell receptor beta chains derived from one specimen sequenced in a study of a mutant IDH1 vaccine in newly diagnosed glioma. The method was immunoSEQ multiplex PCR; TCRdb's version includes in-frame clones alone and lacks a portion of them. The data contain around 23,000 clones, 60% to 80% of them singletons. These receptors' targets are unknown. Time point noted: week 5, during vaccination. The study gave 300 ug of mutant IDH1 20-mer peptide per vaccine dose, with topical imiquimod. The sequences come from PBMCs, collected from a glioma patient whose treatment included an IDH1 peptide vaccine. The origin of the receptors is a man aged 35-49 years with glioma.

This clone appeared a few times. The CDR3 coding sequence is TGTGCCAGCAGTGGAGACCTTAGAGGTAGTGAGCAGTTCTTC. The encoded protein is CASSGDLRGSEQFF. The chain joins TRBV2 to TRBJ2-1, with D hard to call. Trimming removed 4 bases at V and 9 bases at J, with 16 bases between. Germline V gene sequence: CDR1 SNHLY, CDR2 FYNNEI. The CDR3 contains 14 residues.

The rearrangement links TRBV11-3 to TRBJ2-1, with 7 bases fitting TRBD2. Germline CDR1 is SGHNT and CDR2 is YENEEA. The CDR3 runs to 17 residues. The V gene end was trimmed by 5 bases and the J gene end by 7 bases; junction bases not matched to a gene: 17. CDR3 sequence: CASSREGDRARGNEQFF. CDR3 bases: TGTGCCAGCAGCCGTGAGGGAGATAGGGCGCGGGGGAATGAGCAGTTCTTC.

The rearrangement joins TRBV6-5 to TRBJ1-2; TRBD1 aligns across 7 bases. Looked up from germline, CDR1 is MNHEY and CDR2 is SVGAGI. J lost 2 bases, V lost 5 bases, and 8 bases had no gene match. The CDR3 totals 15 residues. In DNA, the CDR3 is TGTGCCAGCAGTAGGACAGGCCCGAGAAACTATGGCTACACCTTC. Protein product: CASSRTGPRNYGYTF.

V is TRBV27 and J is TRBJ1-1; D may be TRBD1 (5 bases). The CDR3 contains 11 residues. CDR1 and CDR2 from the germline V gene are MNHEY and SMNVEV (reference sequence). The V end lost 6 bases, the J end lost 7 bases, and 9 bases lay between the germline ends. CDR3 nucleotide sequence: TGTGCCAGCAGGGGGCCCTTTGAAGCTTTCTTT. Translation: CASRGPFEAFF.

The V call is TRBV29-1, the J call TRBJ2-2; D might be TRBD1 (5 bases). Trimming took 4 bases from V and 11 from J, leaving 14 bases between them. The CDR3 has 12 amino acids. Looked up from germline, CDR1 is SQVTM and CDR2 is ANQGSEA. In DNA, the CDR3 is TGCAGCGTTGCCCAGGGCCATGGCGAGCTGTTTTTT. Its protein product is CSVAQGHGELFF.

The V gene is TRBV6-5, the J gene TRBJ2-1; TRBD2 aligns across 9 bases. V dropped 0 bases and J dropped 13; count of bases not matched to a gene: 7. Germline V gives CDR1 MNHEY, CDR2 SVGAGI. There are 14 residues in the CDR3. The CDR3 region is CASSYSTSGKSQFF. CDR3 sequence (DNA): TGTGCCAGCAGTTACTCGACTAGCGGAAAATCCCAGTTCTTC.

DNA for the CDR3: TGTGCCAGCGGCCTGACTAGCGGGAGTGTACTTGATACGCAGTATTTT. Its translation: CASGLTSGSVLDTQYF. The V call is TRBV25-1, the J call TRBJ2-3, with 12 bases that match TRBD2. The trim removed 8 bases at V and 6 bases at J, leaving 12 bases unmatched. CDR3 length: 16 residues. Germline CDR1 is MGHDK and CDR2 is SYGVNS.